This T cell receptor (beta chain) came from a study of regulatory T cells in long-lasting Graves disease. Study results and limitations: Favoring TRBV28, TRBJ1-2 and TRBJ2-5 was a feature seen in persistent disease.

Ten or more counts support this clonotype. Its antigen is as yet unknown. Arm-PCR of CDR3 regions and iRepertoire HTBI primers were the basis on which TCR beta libraries were built. A single record per CDR3 protein comes from TCRdb applying MiXCR to the multiplex PCR reads. The table has 350,000 to 550,000 distinct CDR3 sequences, about 15% seen once; the top ten hold 16%. Time point of the sample: newly diagnosed GD, antithyroid drugs for less than 3 months. Isolated PBMC RNA provided the starting material for the TCR library. V lost 5 bases and J 3 bases, leaving 11 bases between the germline ends. The germline gives CDR1 DFQATT, CDR2 SNEGSKA (reference sequence). The CDR3 contains 12 residues. The data also belong to a second study, concerning T cells in Graves' hyperthyroidism and ophthalmopathy.

This TCR was recovered from a woman in her 30s with Graves disease. The rearrangement uses TRBV20-1 and TRBJ2-7; D remains unclear. The sequencing used peripheral blood mononuclear cells (PBMCs), collected at new diagnosis, from a patient treated with antithyroid drugs. CDR3 nucleotide sequence: TGCAGTGCTCCGAGCCAGCACTACGAGCAGTACTTC. This translates into CSAPSQHYEQYF.